This T cell receptor (beta chain) was identified during a study of blood T cell repertoires in COVID-19. The wider study: T cells, B-cell-depleted T cells, or PBMCs provided the cDNA or gDNA that served as material.

Produced via immunoSEQ multiplex PCR; TCRdb's table is partial and in-frame only. This sample has under 350,000 clones, with approximately 86% found just once. This CDR3 is built from 17 residues. CDR1 is SGDLS, CDR2 YYNGEE, per germline. The trim removed 0 bases at V and 1 base at J, leaving 4 bases unmatched. The source is a man in his 70s with acute or convalescent COVID-19. The sample consisted of peripheral blood. The chain couples TRBV9 to TRBJ2-3; 11 bases line up with TRBD2. The CDR3 loop reads CASSVAPSGGRTDTQYF. The CDR3 DNA sequence: TGTGCCAGCAGCGTAGCCCCTAGCGGGGGGCGCACAGATACGCAGTATTTT.